The clone carrying this T cell receptor beta chain showed up just a few times. The data were obtained in a study of T-cell reconstitution after alpha-beta-depleted transplantation in children. Molecular barcoding with unique molecular identifiers was used for the TCRbeta library. TCRdb re-derived calls from the PCR reads in MiXCR, one entry per CDR3 protein. Among some 600,000 distinct CDR3 sequences listed, over 15% were seen once. The CDR3 runs 12 residues. Between the trimmed V and J ends, which lost 4 bases and 11 bases, there was a span of 14 bases. The germline V gene has CDR1 SEHNR and CDR2 FQNEAQ (reference sequence).

Specimen: PBMCs from the stem cell graft donor, collected from the stem cell graft. V usage is TRBV7-9 and J usage is TRBJ1-1, with no clear D. The sequence was obtained from a human donor who donated a stem cell graft to a child with acute myeloid leukemia. The CDR3 reads CASSSYQGAAFF. CDR3 nucleotide sequence: TGTGCCAGCAGCTCCTATCAAGGCGCGGCTTTCTTT. The full variable domain, completed using reference TRBV7-9 and TRBJ1-1, is DTGVSQNPRHKITKRGQNVTFRCDPISEHNRLYWYRQTLGQGPEFLTYFQNEAQLEKSRLLSDRFSAERPKGSFSTLEIQRTEQGDSAMYLCASSSYQGAAFFGQGTRLTVV.